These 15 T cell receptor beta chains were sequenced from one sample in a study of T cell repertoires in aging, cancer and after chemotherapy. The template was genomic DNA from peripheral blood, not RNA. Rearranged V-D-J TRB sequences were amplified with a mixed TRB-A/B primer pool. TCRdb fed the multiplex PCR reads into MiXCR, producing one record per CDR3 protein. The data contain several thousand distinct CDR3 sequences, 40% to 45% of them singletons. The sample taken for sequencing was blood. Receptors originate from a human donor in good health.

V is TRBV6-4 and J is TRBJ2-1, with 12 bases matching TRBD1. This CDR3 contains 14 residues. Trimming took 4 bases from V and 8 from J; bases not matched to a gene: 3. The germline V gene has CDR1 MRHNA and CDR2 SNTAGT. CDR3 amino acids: CASSAGTGGDEQFF. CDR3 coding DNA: TGTGCCAGCAGTGCCGGGACAGGGGGCGATGAGCAGTTCTTC.

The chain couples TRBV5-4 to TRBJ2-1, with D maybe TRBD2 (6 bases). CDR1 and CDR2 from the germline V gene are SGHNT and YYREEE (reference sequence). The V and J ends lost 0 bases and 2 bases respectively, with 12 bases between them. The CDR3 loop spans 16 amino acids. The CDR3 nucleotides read TGTGCCAGCAGCTTGGGGGGTAGCGGAGCCTACAATGAGCAGTTCTTC. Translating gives CASSLGGSGAYNEQFF.

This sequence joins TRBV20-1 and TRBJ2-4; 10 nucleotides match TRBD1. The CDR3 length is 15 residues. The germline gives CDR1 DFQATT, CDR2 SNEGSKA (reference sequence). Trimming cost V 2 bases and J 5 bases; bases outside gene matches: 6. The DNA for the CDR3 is TGCAGTGCTAGAACCGGGACAGGGGCCCAAAACATTCAGTACTTC. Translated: CSARTGTGAQNIQYF.

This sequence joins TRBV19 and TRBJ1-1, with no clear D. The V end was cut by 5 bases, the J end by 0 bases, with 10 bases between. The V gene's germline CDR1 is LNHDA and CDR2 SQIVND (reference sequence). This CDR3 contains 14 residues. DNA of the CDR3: TGTGCCAGTAGTCTGAGAGGTATGAACACTGAAGCTTTCTTT. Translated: CASSLRGMNTEAFF.

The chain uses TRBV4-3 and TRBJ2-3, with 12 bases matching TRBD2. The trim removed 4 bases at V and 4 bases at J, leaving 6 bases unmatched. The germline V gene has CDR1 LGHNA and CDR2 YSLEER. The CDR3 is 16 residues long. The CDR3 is CASSPSGGARADTQYF. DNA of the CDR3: TGCGCCAGCAGCCCTAGCGGGGGGGCCAGGGCAGATACGCAGTATTTT.

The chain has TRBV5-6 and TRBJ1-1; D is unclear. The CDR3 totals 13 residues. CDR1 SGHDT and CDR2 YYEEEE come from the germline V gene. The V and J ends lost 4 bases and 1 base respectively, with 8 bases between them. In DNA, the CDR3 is TGTGCCAGCAGCGTAAATTGGAACACTGAAGCTTTCTTT. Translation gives CASSVNWNTEAFF.

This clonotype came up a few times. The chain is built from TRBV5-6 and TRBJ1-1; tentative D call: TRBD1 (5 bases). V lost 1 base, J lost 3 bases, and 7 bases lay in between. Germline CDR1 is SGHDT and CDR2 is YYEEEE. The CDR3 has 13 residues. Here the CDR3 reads CASSLSGDTEAFF. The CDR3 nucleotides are TGTGCCAGCAGCTTGTCGGGGGACACTGAAGCTTTCTTT.

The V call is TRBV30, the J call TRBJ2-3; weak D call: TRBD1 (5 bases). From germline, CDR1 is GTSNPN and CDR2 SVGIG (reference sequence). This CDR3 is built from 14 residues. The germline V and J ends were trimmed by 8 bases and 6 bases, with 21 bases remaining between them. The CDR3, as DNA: TGTGCCAGGACCCCTCAGGGCCCCGGGGATACGCAGTATTTT. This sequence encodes CARTPQGPGDTQYF.

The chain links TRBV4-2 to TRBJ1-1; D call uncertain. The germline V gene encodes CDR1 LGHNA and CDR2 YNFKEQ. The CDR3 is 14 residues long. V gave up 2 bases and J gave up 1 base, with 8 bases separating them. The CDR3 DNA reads TGTGCCAGCAGCCAACCGACCCAGAACACTGAAGCTTTCTTT. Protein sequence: CASSQPTQNTEAFF.

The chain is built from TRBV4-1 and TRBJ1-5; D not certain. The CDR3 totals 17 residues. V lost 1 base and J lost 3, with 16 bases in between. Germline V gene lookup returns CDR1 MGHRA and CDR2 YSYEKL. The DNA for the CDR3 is TGCGCCAGCAGCCAAGGCAATGTGGCAGAGTACAATCAGCCCCAGCATTTT. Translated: CASSQGNVAEYNQPQHF.

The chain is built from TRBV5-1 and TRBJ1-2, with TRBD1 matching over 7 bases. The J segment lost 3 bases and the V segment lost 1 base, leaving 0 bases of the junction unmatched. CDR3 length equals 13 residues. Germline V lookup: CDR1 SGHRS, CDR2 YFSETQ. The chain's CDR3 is CASSLQGDYGYTF. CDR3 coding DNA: TGCGCCAGCAGCTTGCAGGGGGACTATGGCTACACCTTC.

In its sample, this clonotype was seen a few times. The CDR3 spells CASSYYRGTEQYF. CDR3 coding DNA: TGTGCCAGCAGTTACTACAGGGGTACAGAGCAGTACTTC. This chain connects TRBV12-3 or TRBV12-4 to TRBJ2-7, with TRBD1 matching 7 bases. The CDR3 covers 13 residues. J was trimmed by 7 bases and V by 4 bases; bases with no gene match: 7.

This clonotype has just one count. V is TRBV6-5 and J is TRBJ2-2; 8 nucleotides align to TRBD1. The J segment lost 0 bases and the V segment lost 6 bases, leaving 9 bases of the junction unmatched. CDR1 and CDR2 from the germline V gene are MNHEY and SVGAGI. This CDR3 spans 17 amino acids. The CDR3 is CASRKGQAYTNTGELFF. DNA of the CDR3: TGTGCCAGCAGAAAGGGACAGGCATATACGAACACCGGGGAGCTGTTTTTT.

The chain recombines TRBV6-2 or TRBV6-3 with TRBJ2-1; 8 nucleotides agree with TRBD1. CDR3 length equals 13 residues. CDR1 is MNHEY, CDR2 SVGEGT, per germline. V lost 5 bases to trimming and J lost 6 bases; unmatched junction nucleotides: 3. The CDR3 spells CASSQGQGNEQFF. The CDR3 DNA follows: TGTGCCAGCAGTCAAGGACAGGGCAATGAGCAGTTCTTC.

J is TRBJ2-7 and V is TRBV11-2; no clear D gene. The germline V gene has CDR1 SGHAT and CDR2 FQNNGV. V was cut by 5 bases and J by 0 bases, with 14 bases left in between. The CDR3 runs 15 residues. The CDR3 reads CASSLAKGSSYEQYF. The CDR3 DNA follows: TGTGCCAGCAGCCTTGCCAAGGGTAGCTCCTACGAGCAGTACTTC.